Each of the 6 T cell receptor beta chains below was sequenced from the same sample in a study of cytomegalovirus exposure and HLA in healthy donors. With 60 Vbeta and 13 Jbeta primers, the PCR was carried out. Profiled with immunoSEQ multiplex PCR; TCRdb holds only in-frame clones, not every one. The sample shows under 200,000 clones, 65% to 85% of them seen only once. The sequenced sample was PBMCs. Receptor source: a woman between 45 and 65 years old in good health and CMV-seropositive.

The rearrangement uses TRBV5-1 and TRBJ2-7; 8 bases agree with TRBD2. This CDR3 is 14 amino acids long. V shed 4 bases, J shed 3 bases, and the junction held 6 bases outside the gene matches. The V gene's germline CDR1 is SGHRS and CDR2 YFSETQ. CDR3 sequence (DNA): TGCGCCAGCAGCGCGGGGACTAGTGGCTACGAGCAGTACTTC. Translation: CASSAGTSGYEQYF.

This chain joins TRBV4-2 and TRBJ2-2, with TRBD2 identical over 14 bases. The CDR3 is 18 amino acids. Germline CDR1 is LGHNA and CDR2 is YNFKEQ. Trimming took 0 bases from V and 8 from J; bases not matched to a gene: 8. The CDR3 nucleotides read TGTGCCAGCAGCCAAGATGTCGGGGGACTAGCGGGAGAAGGGGAGCTGTTTTTT. Its translation is CASSQDVGGLAGEGELFF.

The chain carries TRBV6-1 and TRBJ1-2; 7 bases match TRBD1. The CDR3 runs 15 residues. The germline V gene has CDR1 MNHNS and CDR2 SASEGT. Trimming removed 4 bases from V and 4 bases from J; junction bases left unmatched: 9. CDR3 sequence: CASSVDRVGVYGYTF. The CDR3 DNA reads as TGTGCCAGCAGTGTCGACAGGGTGGGGGTCTATGGCTACACCTTC.

CDR3 protein: CSVRGPGNTIYF. CDR3 bases: TGCAGCGTCAGGGGGCCTGGAAACACCATATATTTT. The gene calls are TRBV29-1 and TRBJ1-3, with 8 bases lining up with TRBD1. J lost 2 bases, V lost 6 bases, and 0 bases had no gene match. CDR1 and CDR2 (germline): SQVTM, ANQGSEA. The CDR3 is made up of 12 amino acids. The full variable domain, completed using reference TRBV29-1 and TRBJ1-3, is SAVISQKPSRDICQRGTSLTIQCQVDSQVTMMFWYRQQPGQSLTLIATANQGSEATYESGFVIDKFPISRPNLTFSTLTVSNMSPEDSSIYLCSVRGPGNTIYFGEGSWLTVV.

The gene calls are TRBV5-1 and TRBJ1-1; D is unresolved. The CDR3 is 13 amino acids. CDR1 is SGHRS, CDR2 YFSETQ, per germline. V lost 4 bases to trimming and J lost 6 bases, with 13 bases between them. CDR3 sequence (DNA): TGCGCCAGCAGCGAAAACAGTTACGCTGAAGCTTTCTTT. Translation gives CASSENSYAEAFF.

This chain joins TRBV28 and TRBJ2-7; possible D gene TRBD2, 6 bases. Germline CDR1 is MDHEN and CDR2 is SYDVKM. Trimming pared 8 bases from V and 4 bases from J, leaving 6 bases between. This CDR3 comprises 10 residues. The CDR3 sequence: CASGGYEQYF. As DNA, the CDR3 is TGTGCCAGCGGAGGGTACGAGCAGTACTTC.